This T cell receptor (beta chain) emerged from a study of long-term antiretroviral therapy in people with HIV (dated by TCRdb to 2022 to 2024). About the investigation overall: The earliest samples were collected roughly a decade before the 2015 WHO recommendation for immediate ART, at a time when ART was usually postponed until CD4 counts fell. Whether ART initiation and durable HIV suppression were associated with changes in peripheral blood TRB repertoire composition and diversity was tested in a retrospective serial study. From 30 adults with confirmed HIV infection, the cohort provided approximately 210 cryopreserved PBMC samples, gathered serially across a mean of approximately six years (range 1-12). About 35% of the 30 participants with HIV were female. No cross-contamination during QIAcube processing turned up in test extractions that ran a monoclonal T-cell line alongside 30 or so polyclonal samples.

The immunoSEQ hsTCRB v3.0 assay was used at survey level resolution to sequence the TRB variable region. TRB sequencing targeted a depth of about 40,000-55,000 T-cell genomes per sample. An Illumina MiSeq with a v3 150-cycle kit was used to sequence the pooled TRB libraries. In the paper's pipeline: Repertoire analysis was run in R within a reproducible Nextflow workflow that covered QC, data transformation and analysis. Custom analyses were implemented in LymphoSeq2, an R package for AIRR-Seq data exploration. A few samples that produced fewer than 5000 total TRB sequences were removed, so approximately 190 HIV repertoires were analyzed. Among the roughly 190 retained HIV repertoires, some 57 were collected before ART initiation and 129 were collected after ART initiation. Repertoires were downsampled to 5000 TRB nucleotide sequences, with summary statistics averaged over 100 downsampling iterations. TRB sequences were retained for analysis only if CDR3 regions of at least seven amino acids were present. Diversity was assessed using a clonality score derived from Shannon entropy and using the Gini coefficient. In repertoire networks, the top 5000 CDR3 amino acid sequences were linked whenever an edit distance of one separated two sequences. For TRB CDR3 amino acid sequences, antigen specificity groups and MHC restriction were predicted with GLIPH2. CDR3 amino acid sequences were matched against VDJdb and McPAS-TCR to flag known CMV, EBV, HIV or tissue antigen associations. Pre-ART, post-ART and control groups were compared with Wilcoxon signed-rank tests and Holm-Bonferroni correction. In TCRdb, the immuneACCESS table is reduced to in-frame sequences with V and J assigned. These tables do not hold every clone; where another copy was compared, an unresolved V gene accounts for under half, and the others remain unexplained. That table furnishes V, J and clone size, whereas the DNA furnished D and trimming. The sample yields approximately 29,000 clones; 90% were counted once. The ten largest clones take up over 4% of the sample.

With respect to this clone: It has no known antigen specificity. No base quality values were provided; no much bigger clone lies one nucleotide off.

Inclusion was restricted to participants for whom at least one PBMC sample before ART initiation and at least two post-ART samples were available. Treatment was received in the United States of America by all participants with HIV. Before DNA extraction, cryopreserved samples of about 0.95-10 million PBMC were thawed and washed. At the time of the earliest PBMC sample for each participant with HIV, ages ranged from about 20 to 55 years. Each participant contributed PBMC samples from 1-4 timepoints before ART initiation and 2-8 timepoints after ART initiation, with a median of 7 samples. Serial HIV viral load, CD4+ T-cell count, ART history and demographic data were obtained for every participant. A Qiagen kit on a QIAcube was used to extract genomic DNA from unsorted PBMC, with samples processed in batches of 12. Paper-wide results and their limitations: CDR3 length ranges in HIV repertoires were narrower than in controls, and network structure suggested an antigen-experienced repertoire with only a slight naive shift after ART. No data were available on ART adherence, viral resistance or therapy changes, limiting inferences about post-ART repertoire changes. Owing to limited PBMC availability, only the TCR beta chain was sequenced, without alpha chain pairing. Expanded TRB clones identified before ART initiation dominated the repertoire at all time points, although this dominance fluctuated and declined in many PLHIV after ART. Starting ART was linked to a significant rise in TRB diversity, yet even after long-term ART the diversity remained significantly lower than in transplant donor controls. Samples dated from 2004 to 2017, and the ART regimens used may be less effective than current ones. Because pre-ART samples had limited cell numbers, unsorted PBMC were profiled rather than sorted CD4+ and CD8+ T cells.

Material: unsorted PBMCs, obtained more than 5 years after starting antiretroviral therapy. This clonotype was sampled from a woman between 35 and 50 years old with HIV.

The bases read TGTGCCTGGAGGGGGACAGGCAGATTCGAGCAGTACTTC. Its protein is CAWRGTGRFEQYF. The V gene is TRBV30 and the J gene is TRBJ2-7; 8 nucleotides in the junction match TRBD1. Here V drops 3 bases and J drops 6 bases, and the junction holds 7 bases not matched to any gene. The germline V gene (reference sequence) yields GTSNPN for CDR1 and SVGIG for CDR2. Spanning cysteine to phenylalanine, the CDR3 consists of 13 amino acids. Kept here is only the CDR3 DNA, which spans 39 bases and is read in frame from base 1.